The sequence of this T cell receptor beta chain was determined in a study of CD8+ T cells in alopecia areata. Whole-study results and caveats: Whereas mice showed it more clearly, TCR sharing across patients was murkier, possibly because of HLA. An increase in clonality over normal scalp was evident in lesional scalp, especially alopecia totalis/universalis. Tofacitinib significantly reduced both scalp clonality and expanded CD8+ clones among the top 100.

After isolation, RNA underwent reverse transcription to generate cDNA as the sequencing template. Method: immunoSEQ multiplex PCR; TCRdb's copy keeps in-frame clones and lacks some. The sample has 180,000 or so clones, about 62% seen once. With respect to this clone: Its specificity is not known.

Treatment here: oral pan-JAK inhibitor, 5-10 mg twice daily. T lymphocytes (CD4+ and CD8+) were sorted from PBMCs. Germline CDR1 LGHNA, CDR2 YNFKEQ. The trim removed 3 bases at V and 4 bases at J, leaving 5 bases unmatched. CDR3 length equals 14 residues. This chain connects TRBV4-2 to TRBJ2-7; the match to TRBD1 covers 8 bases. This specimen consisted of CD4+ T cells sorted from blood, obtained at week 24, from a patient treated with tofacitinib. The receptor was isolated from a human donor with alopecia areata. CDR3 amino acids: CASSQARQGYEQYF. In DNA form, the CDR3 reads TGTGCCAGCAGCCAGGCACGACAGGGGTACGAGCAGTACTTC.